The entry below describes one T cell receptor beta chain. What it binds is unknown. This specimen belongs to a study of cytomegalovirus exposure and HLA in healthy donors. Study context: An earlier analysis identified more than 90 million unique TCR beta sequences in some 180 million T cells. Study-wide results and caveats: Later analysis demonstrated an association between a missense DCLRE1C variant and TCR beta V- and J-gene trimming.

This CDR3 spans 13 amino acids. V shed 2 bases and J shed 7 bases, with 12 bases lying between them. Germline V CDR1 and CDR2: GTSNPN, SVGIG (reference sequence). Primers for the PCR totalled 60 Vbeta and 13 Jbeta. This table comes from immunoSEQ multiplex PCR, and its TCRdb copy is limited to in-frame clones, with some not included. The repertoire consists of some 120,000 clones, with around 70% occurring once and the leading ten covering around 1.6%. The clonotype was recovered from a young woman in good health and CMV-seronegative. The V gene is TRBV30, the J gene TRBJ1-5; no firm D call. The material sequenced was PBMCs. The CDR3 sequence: CAWSRGPNQPQHF. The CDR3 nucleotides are TGTGCCTGGAGTCGTGGCCCCAACCAGCCCCAGCATTTT.